The present T cell receptor beta chain was sequenced within a study of shared clonotypes between healthy human individuals. This clone came up a few times. V lost 3 bases and J 1 base, leaving 11 bases between the germline ends. The CDR3 loop spans 14 amino acids. Per germline, CDR1 SGDLS and CDR2 YYNGEE. The data were produced by immunoSEQ multiplex PCR, yet TCRdb's version contains in-frame clones alone and is incomplete. The repertoire includes 650,000 to 800,000 clones, approximately 77% of them detected once, and approximately 2% sits in the top ten. CD4+ cells were split into CD45RA+ naive and CD45RA-negative memory subsets.

Material: memory CD4+ T cells sorted from blood. Subset meaning: CD45RA-negative fraction. The source of this sequence is a woman aged 25 to 39 in good health. The V call is TRBV9, the J call TRBJ2-7; D remains ambiguous. This chain's CDR3 is CASSAGSLSYEQYF. The CDR3 region has the DNA TGTGCCAGCAGCGCCGGTTCGTTATCCTACGAGCAGTACTTC. Filled out from reference TRBV9 and TRBJ2-7, the complete variable domain reads DSGVTQTPKHLITATGQRVTLRCSPRSGDLSVYWYQQSLDQGLQFLIQYYNGEERAKGNILERFSAQQFPDLHSELNLSSLELGDSALYFCASSAGSLSYEQYFGPGTRLTVT.